Below, one T cell receptor beta chain is given with its context. As yet, its antigen is unknown. Peripheral blood, together with lesional scalp punch biopsies, was collected from alopecia areata patients. RNA extraction and reverse transcription yielded cDNA as sequencing template. TCRdb's copy holds only in-frame clones and misses some; the assay was immunoSEQ multiplex PCR. Among over 95,000 clones listed, 41% were seen once. The sample originates from a study of CD8+ T cells in alopecia areata. Whole-study findings and limits: With patients, TCR sharing proved less clear than in mice, a difference possibly related to HLA.

The TCR sequence derives from a human donor with alopecia areata. The sequencing sample was made of CD4+ T cells sorted from blood.

CDR3 in amino acids: CASSQPLQQGYNEQFF. The DNA of the CDR3 is TGTGCCAGCAGCCAGCCCCTTCAACAGGGTTACAATGAGCAGTTCTTC. The chain uses TRBV4-2 and TRBJ2-1; D possibly corresponds to TRBD1 (6 bases). V was trimmed by 3 bases and J by 4 bases, leaving 16 bases between them. The CDR3 loop spans 16 amino acids. Germline values: CDR1 LGHNA, CDR2 YNFKEQ.